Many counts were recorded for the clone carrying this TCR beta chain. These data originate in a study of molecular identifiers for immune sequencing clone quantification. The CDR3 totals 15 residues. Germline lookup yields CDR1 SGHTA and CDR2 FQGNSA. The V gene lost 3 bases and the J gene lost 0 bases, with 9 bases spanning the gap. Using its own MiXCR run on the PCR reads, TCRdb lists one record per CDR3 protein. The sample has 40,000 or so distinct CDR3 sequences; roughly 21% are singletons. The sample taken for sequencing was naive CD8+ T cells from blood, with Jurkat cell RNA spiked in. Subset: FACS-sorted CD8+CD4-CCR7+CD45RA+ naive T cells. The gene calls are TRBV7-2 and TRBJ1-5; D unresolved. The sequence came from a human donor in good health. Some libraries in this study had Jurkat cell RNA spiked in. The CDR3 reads CASSFTSYSNQPQHF. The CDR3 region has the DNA TGTGCCAGCAGCTTTACCAGCTATAGCAATCAGCCCCAGCATTTT.